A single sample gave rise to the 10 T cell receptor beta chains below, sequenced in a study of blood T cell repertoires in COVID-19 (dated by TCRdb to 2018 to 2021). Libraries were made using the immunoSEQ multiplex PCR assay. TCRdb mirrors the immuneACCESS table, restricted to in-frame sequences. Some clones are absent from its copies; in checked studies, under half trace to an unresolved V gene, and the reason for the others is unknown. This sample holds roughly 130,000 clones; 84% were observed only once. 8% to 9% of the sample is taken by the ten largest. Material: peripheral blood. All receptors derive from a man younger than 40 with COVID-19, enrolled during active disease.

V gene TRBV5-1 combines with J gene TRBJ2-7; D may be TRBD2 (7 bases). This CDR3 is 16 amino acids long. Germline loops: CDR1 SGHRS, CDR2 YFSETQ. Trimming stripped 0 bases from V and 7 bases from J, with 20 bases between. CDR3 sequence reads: CASSLEASGKGGEQYF. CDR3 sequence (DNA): TGCGCCAGCAGCTTGGAGGCTAGCGGTAAAGGGGGTGAGCAGTACTTC.

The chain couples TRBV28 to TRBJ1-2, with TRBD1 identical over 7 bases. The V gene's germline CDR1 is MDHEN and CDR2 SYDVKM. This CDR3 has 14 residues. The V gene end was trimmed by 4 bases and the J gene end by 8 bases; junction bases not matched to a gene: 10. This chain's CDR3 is CASSSFKGGGGYTF. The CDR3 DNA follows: TGTGCCAGCAGTTCTTTCAAAGGGGGCGGCGGCTACACCTTC.

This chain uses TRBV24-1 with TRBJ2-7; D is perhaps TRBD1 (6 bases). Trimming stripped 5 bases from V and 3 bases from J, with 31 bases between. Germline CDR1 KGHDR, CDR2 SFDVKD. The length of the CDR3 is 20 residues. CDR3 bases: TGTGCCACCAGTGCCAATCAACCTACCTCAGGGGCCGTGAATGACTACGAGCAGTACTTC. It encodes CATSANQPTSGAVNDYEQYF.

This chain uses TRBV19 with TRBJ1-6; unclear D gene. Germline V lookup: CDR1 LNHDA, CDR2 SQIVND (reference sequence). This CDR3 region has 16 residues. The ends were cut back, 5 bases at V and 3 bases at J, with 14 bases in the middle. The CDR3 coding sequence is TGTGCCAGTAGTCCCCTTCAAGGAGTCTATAATTCACCCCTCCACTTT. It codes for CASSPLQGVYNSPLHF.

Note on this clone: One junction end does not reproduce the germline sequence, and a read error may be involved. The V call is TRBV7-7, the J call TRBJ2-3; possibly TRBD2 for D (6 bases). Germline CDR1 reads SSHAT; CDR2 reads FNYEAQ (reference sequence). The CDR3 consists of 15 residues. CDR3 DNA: TGTGCTAGCAGCCTAAGCGGGTCTCGCACAGATACGCAGTATTTT. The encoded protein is CASSLSGSRTDTQYF.

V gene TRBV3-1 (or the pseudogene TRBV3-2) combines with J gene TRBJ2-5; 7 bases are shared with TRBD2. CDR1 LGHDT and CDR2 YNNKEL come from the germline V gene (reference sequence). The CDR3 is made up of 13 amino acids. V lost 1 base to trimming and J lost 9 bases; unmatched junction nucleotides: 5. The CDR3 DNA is TGTGCCAGCAGCCAAGTGGGGGGGTTGGCCCAGTACTTC. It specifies CASSQVGGLAQYF.

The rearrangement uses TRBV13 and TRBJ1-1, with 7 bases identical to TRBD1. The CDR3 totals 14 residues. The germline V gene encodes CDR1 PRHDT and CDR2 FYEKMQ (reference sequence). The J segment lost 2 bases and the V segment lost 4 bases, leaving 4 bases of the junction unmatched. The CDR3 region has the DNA TGTGCCAGCAGCTACGGGACAGCTAACACTGAAGCTTTCTTT. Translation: CASSYGTANTEAFF.

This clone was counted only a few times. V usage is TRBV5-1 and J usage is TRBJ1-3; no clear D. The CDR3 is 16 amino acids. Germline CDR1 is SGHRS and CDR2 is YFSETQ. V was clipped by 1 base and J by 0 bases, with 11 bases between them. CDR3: CASSLTAQFSGNTIYF. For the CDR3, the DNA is TGCGCCAGCAGCTTGACAGCCCAGTTCTCTGGAAACACCATATATTTT.

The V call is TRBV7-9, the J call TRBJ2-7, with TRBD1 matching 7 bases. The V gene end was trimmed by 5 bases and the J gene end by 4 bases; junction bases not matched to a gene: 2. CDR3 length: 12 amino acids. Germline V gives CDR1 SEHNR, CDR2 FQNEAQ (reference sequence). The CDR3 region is CASSGTDYEQYF. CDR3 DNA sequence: TGTGCCAGCAGCGGGACAGATTACGAGCAGTACTTC.

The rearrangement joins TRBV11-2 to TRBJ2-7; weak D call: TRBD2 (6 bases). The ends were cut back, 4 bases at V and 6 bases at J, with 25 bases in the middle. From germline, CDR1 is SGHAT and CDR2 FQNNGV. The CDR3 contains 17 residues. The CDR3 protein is CASSWGELAGNRREQYF. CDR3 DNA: TGTGCCAGCAGCTGGGGGGAGCTGGCAGGGAATAGACGCGAGCAGTACTTC.